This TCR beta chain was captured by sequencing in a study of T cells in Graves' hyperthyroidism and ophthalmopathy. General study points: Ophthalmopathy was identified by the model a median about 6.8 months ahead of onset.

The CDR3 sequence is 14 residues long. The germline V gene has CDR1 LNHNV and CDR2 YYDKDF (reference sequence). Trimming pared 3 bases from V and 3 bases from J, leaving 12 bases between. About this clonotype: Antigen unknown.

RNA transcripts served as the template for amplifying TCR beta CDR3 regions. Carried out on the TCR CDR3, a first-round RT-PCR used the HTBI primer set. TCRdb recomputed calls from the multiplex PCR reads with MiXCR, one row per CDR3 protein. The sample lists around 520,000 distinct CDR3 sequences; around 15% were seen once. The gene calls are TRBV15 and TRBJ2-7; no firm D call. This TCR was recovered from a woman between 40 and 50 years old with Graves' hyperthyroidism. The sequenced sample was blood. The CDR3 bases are TGTGCCACCAGCAGGCAGGATGGTCTCTACGAGCAGTACTTC. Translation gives CATSRQDGLYEQYF.